Listed below are T cell receptor beta chains from one sample, sequenced in a study of blood T cells in healthy people across ages. TCRdb reprocessed the 5' RACE reads with MiXCR, giving one entry per CDR3 protein. The data hold roughly 1,700,000 distinct CDR3 sequences, with 28% observed a single time. Sequencing used blood. Receptor source: a woman aged 30 to 39 in good health. CDR3s include the opening cysteine and the closing phenylalanine or tryptophan. The D gene is left open where the match is weak. The size entry is marked missing in some rows and otherwise reads once, few, many or a size class.

V gene,J gene,clone size,D gene,CDR3 DNA,CDR3 protein
TRBV15,TRBJ2-4,once,-,TGTGCCACCAGCAGAGATAGGGGGACTCTTACGTTTCGGTACTTC,CATSRDRGTLTFRYF
TRBV3-1,TRBJ2-1,few,-,TGTGCCAGCTCCTCCTATAACTCCTACAATGAGCAGTTCTTC,CASSSYNSYNEQFF
TRBV6-4,TRBJ2-5,-,-,TGTGCCAGCACCTTTCTTAGGAGGGAGACCCAGTACTTC,CASTFLRRETQYF
TRBV24-1,TRBJ2-3,few,TRBD2,TGTGCCACCAGTGATTCCCCGGGACTAGCGGGCAAAGATACGCAGTATTTT,CATSDSPGLAGKDTQYF
TRBV29-1,TRBJ1-1,few,-,TGCAGCGTTGGGTCTTGGAACACTGAAGCTTTCTTT,CSVGSWNTEAFF
TRBV3-1,TRBJ2-1,-,-,TGTGCCAGCAGCCGCGGGACACACTACAATGAGCAGTTCTTC,CASSRGTHYNEQFF
TRBV6-6,TRBJ1-2,few,-,TGTGCCAGCAGTTATGGTGCCGACGCTAACTATGGCTACACCTTC,CASSYGADANYGYTF
TRBV5-6,TRBJ2-4,many,-,TGTGCCAGCAGCTTGATGGGGAACATTCAGTACTTC,CASSLMGNIQYF
TRBV27,TRBJ2-7,many,TRBD2,TGTGCCAGCAGTCCACTGACTAGCGGGAGGGTGTACTTC,CASSPLTSGRVYF
TRBV29-1,TRBJ2-7,many,-,TGCAGCGGGGGACTTTCCTACGAGCAGTACTTC,CSGGLSYEQYF
TRBV6-4,TRBJ2-1,few,-,TGTGCCAGCAGTGAAGGACCGAGCTCCTACAATGAGCAGTTCTTC,CASSEGPSSYNEQFF
TRBV5-4,TRBJ1-2,few,-,TGTGCCAGCAGCTTTAGCCCCGCGGTTGACTACACCTTC,CASSFSPAVDYTF
TRBV7-6,TRBJ1-5,few,-,TGTGCCAGCAGCTTAATGTCAGGTCCCAATCAGCCCCAGCATTTT,CASSLMSGPNQPQHF
TRBV7-2,TRBJ2-5,many,-,TGTGCCAGCAGTCGGGGAACCAGGCTCCAAGAGACCCAGTACTTC,CASSRGTRLQETQYF
TRBV5-1,TRBJ2-5,many,-,TGCGCCAGCAGCTTCGGGGAAGAGACCCAGTACTTC,CASSFGEETQYF
TRBV20-1,TRBJ2-1,-,-,TGCAGTGCTAGAGACCCGGACTTAGGATACAATGAGCAGTTCTTC,CSARDPDLGYNEQFF
TRBV27,TRBJ2-7,few,TRBD1,TGTGCCAGCAGCGCAACCCAACAGGGGTACGAGCAGTACTTC,CASSATQQGYEQYF
TRBV20-1,TRBJ2-7,many,TRBD2,TGCAGTGCTTCTCATAGCGGGAGGGTATCCTACGAGCAGTACTTC,CSASHSGRVSYEQYF
TRBV20-1,TRBJ2-1,-,-,TGCAGTGCTAGGATGGTCTCCTACAATGAGCAGTTCTTC,CSARMVSYNEQFF
TRBV28,TRBJ1-2,-,-,TGTGCCAGCAGCCCAGTTCCCTCCAGGGCCTATGGCTACACCTTC,CASSPVPSRAYGYTF
TRBV25-1,TRBJ2-2,-,TRBD1,TGTGCCAGCAGTGAAGGCCAGGGGGCGATCCAAAACACCGGGGAGCTGTTTTTT,CASSEGQGAIQNTGELFF
TRBV6-2/TRBV6-3,TRBJ2-1,-,TRBD2,TGTGCCAGCAGTTCCCCTGGCACTAGCGGGGGGGCCGTCTATGAGCAGTTCTTC,CASSSPGTSGGAVYEQFF
TRBV7-6,TRBJ2-5,-,TRBD1,TGTGCCAGCAGCTTAGGGGACAGACCCCAAGAGACCCGGTACTTC,CASSLGDRPQETRYF
TRBV27,TRBJ2-3,few,TRBD2,TGTGCCAGCAGCGTAGCGGGGGGCCATCAAGATACGCAGTATTTT,CASSVAGGHQDTQYF
TRBV11-2,TRBJ2-4,many,-,TGTGCCAGCAGCTTAGATCCTAAGGGCATTCAGTACTTC,CASSLDPKGIQYF